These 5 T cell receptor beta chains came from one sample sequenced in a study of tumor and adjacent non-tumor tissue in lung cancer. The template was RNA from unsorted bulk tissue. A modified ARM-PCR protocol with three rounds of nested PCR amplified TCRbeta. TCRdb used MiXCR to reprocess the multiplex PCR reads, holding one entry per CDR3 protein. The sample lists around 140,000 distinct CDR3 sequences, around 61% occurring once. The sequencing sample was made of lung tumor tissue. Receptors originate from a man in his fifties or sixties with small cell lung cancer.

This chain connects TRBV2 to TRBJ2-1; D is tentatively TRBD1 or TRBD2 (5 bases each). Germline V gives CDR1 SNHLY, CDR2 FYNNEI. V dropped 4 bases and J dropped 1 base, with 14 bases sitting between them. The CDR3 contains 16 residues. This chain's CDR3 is CASSGLGVVSYNEQFF. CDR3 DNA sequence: TGTGCCAGCAGTGGGCTGGGGGTAGTGTCCTACAATGAGCAGTTCTTC.

CDR3 nucleotide sequence: TGCAGTGCTCCAACACAGGTTTCGGTAGCCTACACCTTC. Translating gives CSAPTQVSVAYTF. V gene TRBV20-1 combines with J gene TRBJ1-2; weak D call: TRBD1 (5 bases). The length of the CDR3 is 13 residues. With 5 bases removed from V and 10 bases from J, the gap between germline ends came to 20 bases. CDR1 is DFQATT, CDR2 SNEGSKA, per germline (reference sequence).

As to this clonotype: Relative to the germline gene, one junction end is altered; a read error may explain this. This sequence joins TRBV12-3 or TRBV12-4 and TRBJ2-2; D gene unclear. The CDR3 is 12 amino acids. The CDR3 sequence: CVSRFYTGELFF. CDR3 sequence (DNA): TGTGTCAGCAGATTCTACACCGGGGAGCTGTTTTTT.

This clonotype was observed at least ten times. DNA for the CDR3: TGTGCCAGCAGGAAGCGGGAGGACACCGGGGAGCTGTTTTTT. It codes for CASRKREDTGELFF. This chain uses TRBV12-3 or TRBV12-4 with TRBJ2-2, with TRBD2 identical over 9 bases. The V and J ends lost 6 bases and 3 bases, in that order; junction bases with no gene match: 2. This CDR3 region has 14 residues.

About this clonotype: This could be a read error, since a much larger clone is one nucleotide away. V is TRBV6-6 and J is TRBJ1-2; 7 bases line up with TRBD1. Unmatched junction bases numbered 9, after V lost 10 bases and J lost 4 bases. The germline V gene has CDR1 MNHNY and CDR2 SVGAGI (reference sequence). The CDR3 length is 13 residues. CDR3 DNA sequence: TGTGCCAACAGCCCAGGGGGATTCTATGGCTACACCTTC. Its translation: CANSPGGFYGYTF.